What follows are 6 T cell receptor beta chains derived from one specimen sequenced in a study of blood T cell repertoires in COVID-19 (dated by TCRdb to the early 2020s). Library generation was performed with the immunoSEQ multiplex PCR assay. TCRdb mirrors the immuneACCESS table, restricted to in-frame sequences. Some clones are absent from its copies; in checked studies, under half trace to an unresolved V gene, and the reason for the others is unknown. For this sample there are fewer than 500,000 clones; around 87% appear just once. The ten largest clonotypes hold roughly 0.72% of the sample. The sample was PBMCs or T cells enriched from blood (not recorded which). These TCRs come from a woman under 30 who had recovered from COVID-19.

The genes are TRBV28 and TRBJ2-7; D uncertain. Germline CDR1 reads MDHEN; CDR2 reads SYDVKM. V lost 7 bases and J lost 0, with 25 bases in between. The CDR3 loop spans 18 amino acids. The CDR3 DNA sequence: TGTGCCAGCATGCCCCAGTCAGACAAGTCTCGAAGCTCCTACGAGCAGTACTTC. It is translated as CASMPQSDKSRSSYEQYF.

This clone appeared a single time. The CDR3 sequence: CAWSVQEDTQYF. DNA for the CDR3: TGTGCCTGGAGTGTACAGGAAGATACGCAGTATTTT. This rearrangement joins TRBV30 to TRBJ2-3; tentatively, D is TRBD1 (5 bases). The CDR3 runs to 12 residues. Per germline, CDR1 GTSNPN and CDR2 SVGIG (reference sequence). V gave up 0 bases and J gave up 5 bases, with 6 bases separating them.

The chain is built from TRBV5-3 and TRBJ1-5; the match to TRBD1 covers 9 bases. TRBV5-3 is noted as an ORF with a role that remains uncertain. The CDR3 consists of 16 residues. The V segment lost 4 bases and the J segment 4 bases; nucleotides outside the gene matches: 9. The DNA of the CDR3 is TGTGCCAGAAGCAGCCGGGACAGGGAGGAAAATCAGCCCCAGCATTTT. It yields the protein CARSSRDREENQPQHF.

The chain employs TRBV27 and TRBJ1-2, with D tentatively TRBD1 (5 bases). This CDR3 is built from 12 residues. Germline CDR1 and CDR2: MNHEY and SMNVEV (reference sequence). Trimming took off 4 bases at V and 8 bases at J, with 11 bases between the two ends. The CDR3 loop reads CASSYGGGGYTF. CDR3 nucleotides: TGTGCCAGCAGTTATGGGGGGGGAGGCTACACCTTC.

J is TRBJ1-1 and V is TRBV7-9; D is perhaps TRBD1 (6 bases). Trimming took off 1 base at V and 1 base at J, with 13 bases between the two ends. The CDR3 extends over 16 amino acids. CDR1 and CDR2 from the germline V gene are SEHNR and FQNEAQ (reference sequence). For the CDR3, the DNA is TGTGCCAGCAGCTTAGTGGGCAGGGGTAGGAACACTGAAGCTTTCTTT. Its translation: CASSLVGRGRNTEAFF.

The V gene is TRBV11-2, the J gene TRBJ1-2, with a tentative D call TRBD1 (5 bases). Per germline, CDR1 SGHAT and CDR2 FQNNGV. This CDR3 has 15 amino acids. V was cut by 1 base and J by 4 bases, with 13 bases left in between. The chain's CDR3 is CASSLGVGGFYGYTF. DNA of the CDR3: TGTGCCAGCAGCTTAGGGGTCGGGGGATTCTATGGCTACACCTTC.